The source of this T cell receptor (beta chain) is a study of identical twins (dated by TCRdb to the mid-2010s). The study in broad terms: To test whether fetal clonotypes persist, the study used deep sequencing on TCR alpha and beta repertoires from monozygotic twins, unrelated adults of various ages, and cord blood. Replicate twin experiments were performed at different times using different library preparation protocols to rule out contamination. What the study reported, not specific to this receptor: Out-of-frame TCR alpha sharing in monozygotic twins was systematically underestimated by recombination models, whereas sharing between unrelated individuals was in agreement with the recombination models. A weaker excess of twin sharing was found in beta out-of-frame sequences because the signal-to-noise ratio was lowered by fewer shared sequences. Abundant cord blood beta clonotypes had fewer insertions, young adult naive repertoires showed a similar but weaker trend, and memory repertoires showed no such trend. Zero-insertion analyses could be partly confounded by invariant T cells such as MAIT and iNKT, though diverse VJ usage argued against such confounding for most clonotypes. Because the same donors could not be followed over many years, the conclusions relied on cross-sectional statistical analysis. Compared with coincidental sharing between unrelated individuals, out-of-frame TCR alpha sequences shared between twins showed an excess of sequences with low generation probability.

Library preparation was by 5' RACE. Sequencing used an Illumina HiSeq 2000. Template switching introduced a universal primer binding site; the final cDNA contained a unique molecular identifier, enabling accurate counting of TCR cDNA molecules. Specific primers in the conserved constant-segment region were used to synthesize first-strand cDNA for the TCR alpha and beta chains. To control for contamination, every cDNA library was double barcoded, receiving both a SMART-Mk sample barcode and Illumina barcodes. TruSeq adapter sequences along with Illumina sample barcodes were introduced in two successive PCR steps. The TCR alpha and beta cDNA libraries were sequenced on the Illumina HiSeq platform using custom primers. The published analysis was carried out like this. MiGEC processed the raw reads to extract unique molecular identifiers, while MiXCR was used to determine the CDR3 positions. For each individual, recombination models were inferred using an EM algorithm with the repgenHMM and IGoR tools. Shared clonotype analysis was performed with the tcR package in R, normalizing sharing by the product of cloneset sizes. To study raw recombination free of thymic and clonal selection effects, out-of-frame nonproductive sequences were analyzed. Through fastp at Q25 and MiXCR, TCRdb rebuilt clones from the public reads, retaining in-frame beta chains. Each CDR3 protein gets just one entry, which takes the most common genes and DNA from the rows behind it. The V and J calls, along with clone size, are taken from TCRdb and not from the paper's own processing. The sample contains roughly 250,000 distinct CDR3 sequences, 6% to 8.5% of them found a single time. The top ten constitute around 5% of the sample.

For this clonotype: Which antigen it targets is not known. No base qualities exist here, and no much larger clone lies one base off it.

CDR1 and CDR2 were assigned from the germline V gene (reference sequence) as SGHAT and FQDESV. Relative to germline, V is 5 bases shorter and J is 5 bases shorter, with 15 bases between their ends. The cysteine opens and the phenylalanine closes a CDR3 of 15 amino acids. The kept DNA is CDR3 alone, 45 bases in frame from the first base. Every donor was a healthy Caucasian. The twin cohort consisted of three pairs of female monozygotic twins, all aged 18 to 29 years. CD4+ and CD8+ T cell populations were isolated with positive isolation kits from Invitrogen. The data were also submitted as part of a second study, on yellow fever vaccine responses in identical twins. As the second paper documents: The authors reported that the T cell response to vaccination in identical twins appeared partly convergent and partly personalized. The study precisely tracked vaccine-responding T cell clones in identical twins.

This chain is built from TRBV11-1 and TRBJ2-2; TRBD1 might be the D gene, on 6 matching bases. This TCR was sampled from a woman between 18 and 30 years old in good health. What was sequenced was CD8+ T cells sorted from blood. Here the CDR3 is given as CASSPTWTETGELFF. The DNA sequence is TGTGCCAGCAGCCCAACTTGGACAGAAACCGGGGAGCTGTTTTTT.